The T cell receptor (beta chain) under discussion was sequenced for a study of blood T cell repertoires in COVID-19 (dated by TCRdb to 2020 to 2022). Notes on the research overall: Samples from collaborators originated in the United States, Italy and Spain and spanned both the acute and convalescent phases of COVID-19. The prospective study material was composed of cDNA or gDNA derived from T cells, B-cell-depleted T cells, or PBMCs. Deeply sampled blood TCRbeta repertoires from subjects exposed to, actively infected with, or recovered from COVID-19 were included in the dataset. The repertoires were released in a freely available public database intended as a resource for research on the immune response to SARS-CoV-2. The samples were drawn from the first 160 participants of the ongoing ImmuneRACE study and from roughly 1,300 subjects provided by 6 global collaborators. Nearly every sample came with metadata listing a de-identified subject ID, COVID-19 status, age in years and sex. Where HLA class I and class II types were available, the types were taken from metadata supplied by the sample provider, not from assay-based typing. Paper-wide results and their limitations: How much clinical and demographic metadata was included differed by source and by participant, and the metadata was provided uncurated.

Based on the germline V gene (reference sequence), the CDR1 and CDR2 sequences are LGHDT and YNNKEL. CDR3 length: 16 amino acids, cysteine to phenylalanine. The only DNA kept is the CDR3, 48 bases in frame from the first base. V sheds 10 bases and J sheds 2 bases, leaving 20 bases between their ends. The collaborating institutions used their own protocols to collect whole blood in K2EDTA tubes. Collaborator samples were shipped for TCRbeta analysis as frozen whole blood, isolated PBMCs, or DNA extracted from either sample type. About this clone itself: Its recognized antigen is unknown. No base quality values were provided; no much bigger clone lies one nucleotide off.

TCRbeta CDR3 regions were amplified from genomic DNA using the immunoSEQ Assay, a bias-controlled multiplex PCR. On the study's bioinformatics: Within the assay, amplification of reference gene primers was used to estimate how many nucleated cells each sample contained. To quantify the absolute abundance of each unique TCRbeta CDR3 rearrangement, sequence reads were collapsed and filtered. For each sample, productive Simpson clonality was calculated by taking the square root of Simpson's diversity index across productive rearrangements. TCRdb stores this immuneACCESS table with in-frame sequences only. Part of the clones is absent; in the studies checked, under half of the shortfall reflects unresolved V genes, and no reason is known for the rest. V and J calls and clone size follow that table, whereas D and trimming were derived from the DNA. For this sample there are 100,000 or so clones; roughly 86% appear just once. The ten largest account for 8.5% to 10% of the sample.

This TCR was recovered from a man aged 35 to 55 with active or convalescent COVID-19. Input material: peripheral blood. The chain is made from TRBV3-1 (or the pseudogene TRBV3-2) and TRBJ2-2; TRBD2 could be the D gene, as 7 bases match. For the CDR3, the sequence is CATLKGGGLNTGELFF. The sequence in DNA is TGTGCCACCCTGAAGGGCGGGGGCCTAAACACCGGGGAGCTGTTTTTT.